This T cell receptor (beta chain) was retrieved from a study of CD8+ T cells in alopecia areata. A note on this clone: The genes and germline here are from mouse. The read comes to an end 4 residues before the CDR3 does, leaving the germline J gene to fill in the end.

cDNA reverse transcribed from extracted RNA served as the sequencing template. Here immunoSEQ multiplex PCR was the method, and the copy in TCRdb shows in-frame clones only, minus some. This repertoire holds around 110,000 clones, and none appear only once. The CDR3 sequence is 15 residues long. In germline, CDR1 is NNHNN, CDR2 SYGAGS (reference sequence). This sequence was found in a C3H/HeJ mouse with alopecia areata. The strain's MHC type: H2-k. The source material was lesional skin. The rearrangement uses TRBV13-2 and TRBJ2-7, with 11 bases identical to TRBD2. The CDR3 sequence is CASGALGTGGYEQYF. The sequenced CDR3 bases are TGTGCCAGCGGTGCCCTCGGGACTGGGGGTTAT.